The 30 T cell receptor beta chains presented below share a single source sample, sequenced in a study of blood T cell repertoires in COVID-19. Generated by immunoSEQ multiplex PCR, the TCRdb table keeps only in-frame clones and is missing some. The sample lists fewer than 600,000 clones; about 91% were seen once. Material: peripheral blood. Receptors were obtained from a man aged 18 to 29 with COVID-19, enrolled during active disease.

V gene TRBV5-6 combines with J gene TRBJ1-3; D may be TRBD1 (6 bases). Germline V gene data show CDR1 as SGHDT and CDR2 as YYEEEE. Trimming cost V 5 bases and J 4 bases, with 13 bases left between them. CDR3 length: 14 amino acids. The CDR3, as DNA: TGTGCCAGCAGTTTATGGGGGCGCGGAAACACCATATATTTT. Amino acid sequence: CASSLWGRGNTIYF.

The chain recombines TRBV9 with TRBJ2-7; 11 bases align to TRBD1. The V and J ends lost 0 bases and 4 bases, in that order; junction bases with no gene match: 3. There are 15 residues in the CDR3. Germline assignment: CDR1 SGDLS and CDR2 YYNGEE. CDR3 coding DNA: TGTGCCAGCAGCGTAGGTGGGACAGGGGGATACGAGCAGTACTTC. Protein product: CASSVGGTGGYEQYF.

The chain has TRBV28 and TRBJ2-3, with 9 bases that match TRBD1. V trimming: 3 bases; J trimming: 0 bases; junction bases outside the gene matches: 4. The CDR3 runs 16 residues. CDR1 is MDHEN and CDR2 is SYDVKM in the germline V gene. This CDR3 reads CASSFGTGSSTDTQYF. The CDR3 nucleotides are TGTGCCAGCAGTTTCGGGACAGGGTCCAGCACAGATACGCAGTATTTT.

The chain joins TRBV12-5 to TRBJ2-3; D is undetermined. This CDR3 spans 16 amino acids. Looked up from germline, CDR1 is LGHNT and CDR2 is FRNRAP. The V gene lost 0 bases and the J gene lost 4 bases, with 14 bases spanning the gap. CDR3 DNA sequence: TGTGCTAGTGGTTTGGTCCTCGGAGAGAACCCAGATACGCAGTATTTT. Amino acid sequence: CASGLVLGENPDTQYF. The whole variable domain, remainder taken from reference TRBV12-5 and TRBJ2-3, is DARVTQTPRHKVTEMGQEVTMRCQPILGHNTVFWYRQTMMQGLELLAYFRNRAPLDDSGMPKDRFSAEMPDATLATLKIQPSEPRDSAVYFCASGLVLGENPDTQYFGPGTRLTVL.

The chain uses TRBV19 and TRBJ2-1, with 7 nucleotides matching TRBD1. Germline CDR1 is LNHDA and CDR2 is SQIVND (reference sequence). V dropped 3 bases and J dropped 2; count of bases not matched to a gene: 4. CDR3 length equals 15 residues. As DNA, the CDR3 is TGTGCCAGTAGTATCGAAACAGGGGCCTACAATGAGCAGTTCTTC. It is translated as CASSIETGAYNEQFF.

This chain joins TRBV10-3 and TRBJ2-3, with D hard to call. Deletions cut 3 bases from V and 8 bases from J, with 12 bases between. The germline CDR1 and CDR2 sequences are ENHRY and SYGVKD. The CDR3 spans 13 residues. The CDR3 protein is CAISERAYGTQYF. The CDR3 DNA reads as TGTGCCATCAGTGAAAGAGCTTATGGTACGCAGTATTTT.

CDR3 bases: TGTGCCAGCAGTTCCCGACAGGGACGCGCCAAAAACATTCAGTACTTC. Protein product: CASSSRQGRAKNIQYF. The genes are TRBV6-2 or TRBV6-3 and TRBJ2-4, with 7 bases lining up with TRBD1. This CDR3 region has 16 residues. V lost 4 bases to trimming and J lost 1 base; unmatched junction nucleotides: 7. From germline, CDR1 is MNHEY and CDR2 SVGEGT.

The chain couples TRBV5-6 to TRBJ2-1; 10 bases agree with TRBD2. CDR1 is SGHDT, CDR2 YYEEEE, per germline. V lost 0 bases to trimming and J lost 10 bases; unmatched junction nucleotides: 7. The CDR3 loop spans 15 amino acids. The CDR3 nucleotides are TGTGCCAGCAGCTTGGGACTAGCGGGTGTCATCGAGCAGTTCTTC. This sequence encodes CASSLGLAGVIEQFF.

The gene calls are TRBV6-4 and TRBJ2-3; 7 positions agree with TRBD2. The CDR3 has 15 residues. Germline CDR1 and CDR2: MRHNA and SNTAGT. Trimming took 6 bases from V and 4 from J; bases not matched to a gene: 10. CDR3 residues: CASRLTSTASDTQYF. CDR3 DNA sequence: TGTGCCAGCAGACTGACTAGCACTGCGTCAGATACGCAGTATTTT.

V usage is TRBV19 and J usage is TRBJ2-5, with 15 bases that match TRBD2. The CDR3 extends over 16 amino acids. Germline-derived CDR1 and CDR2 are LNHDA and SQIVND (reference sequence). The junction had 5 bases not matched to a gene; V was cut back by 9 bases and J by 0 bases. This chain's CDR3 is CARGLAGGPYQETQYF. CDR3 bases: TGTGCCAGAGGACTAGCGGGAGGGCCGTACCAAGAGACCCAGTACTTC.

This chain connects TRBV18 to TRBJ1-2; TRBD1 is a possible D gene (5 bases). The CDR3 length is 13 residues. Trimming took 3 bases from V and 7 from J, leaving 12 bases between them. Germline V lookup: CDR1 KGHSH, CDR2 LQKENI. CDR3 sequence: CASSPGTSTGYTF. The CDR3 DNA reads as TGTGCCAGCTCACCGGGGACTTCGACTGGCTACACCTTC.

The chain combines TRBV19 with TRBJ2-5; 9 positions match TRBD2. Germline V gives CDR1 LNHDA, CDR2 SQIVND (reference sequence). This CDR3 comprises 16 residues. J lost 5 bases, V lost 3 bases, and 10 bases had no gene match. The CDR3 loop is CASSMASGGYWETQYF. The CDR3 bases are TGTGCCAGTAGTATGGCAAGCGGGGGGTACTGGGAGACCCAGTACTTC.

The V call is TRBV4-1, the J call TRBJ1-1; a weak D match, TRBD1 (6 bases). The V end was cut by 2 bases, the J end by 5 bases, with 12 bases between. The CDR3 is 14 amino acids. The V gene's germline CDR1 is MGHRA and CDR2 YSYEKL. CDR3 coding DNA: TGCGCCAGCAGCCAATCGACAGGATATACTGAAGCTTTCTTT. Translating gives CASSQSTGYTEAFF.

The chain carries TRBV6-5 and TRBJ2-1, with 10 positions matching TRBD1. Germline assignment: CDR1 MNHEY and CDR2 SVGAGI. J gave up 7 bases and V 7 bases, and 10 bases lay outside the gene matches. This CDR3 is 15 amino acids long. The CDR3 loop reads CASTSLGQGWNEQFF. The CDR3 DNA is TGTGCCAGCACTTCCCTGGGACAGGGGTGGAATGAGCAGTTCTTC.

The chain is built from TRBV5-6 and TRBJ2-3, with D possibly matching TRBD2 (6 bases). Germline V CDR1 and CDR2: SGHDT, YYEEEE. This CDR3 has 13 amino acids. Trimming removed 4 bases from V and 8 bases from J, with 14 bases in between. The CDR3 coding sequence is TGTGCCAGCAGCCCGACAGCGGGCGGTACGCAGTATTTT. Its protein product is CASSPTAGGTQYF. Looking up the rest from reference TRBV5-6 and TRBJ2-3 gives the full variable domain: DAGVTQSPTHLIKTRGQQVTLRCSPKSGHDTVSWYQQALGQGPQFIFQYYEEEERQRGNFPDRFSGHQFPNYSSELNVNALLLGDSALYLCASSPTAGGTQYFGPGTRLTVL.

V usage is TRBV6-5 and J usage is TRBJ2-1; D might be TRBD1 (5 bases). Germline V gene data show CDR1 as MNHEY and CDR2 as SVGAGI. V lost 6 bases and J lost 1, with 13 bases in between. The CDR3 is made up of 15 amino acids. CDR3: CASRGARPSYNEQFF. CDR3 DNA sequence: TGTGCCAGCAGAGGGGCCAGGCCTTCCTACAATGAGCAGTTCTTC.

The chain recombines TRBV5-1 with TRBJ1-1, with D perhaps matching TRBD1 (5 bases). V dropped 1 base and J dropped 5 bases, with 15 bases sitting between them. From germline, CDR1 is SGHRS and CDR2 YFSETQ. This CDR3 is built from 15 residues. The CDR3 is CASSLTAGRKTEAFF. CDR3 in DNA: TGCGCCAGCAGCTTGACGGCAGGGCGGAAAACTGAAGCTTTCTTT.

The CDR3 DNA is TGTGCCAGCAGTTACTCGAGGCACTCTGGAAACACCATATATTTT. Its protein is CASSYSRHSGNTIYF. This chain uses TRBV6-6 with TRBJ1-3; D call uncertain. Germline values: CDR1 MNHNY, CDR2 SVGAGI (reference sequence). V lost 0 bases, J lost 0 bases, and 6 bases lay in between. CDR3 length equals 15 residues.

This clone was counted once. The rearrangement uses TRBV9 and TRBJ2-2; 8 positions agree with TRBD2. The CDR3 totals 14 residues. Germline trimming cut 5 bases from V and 7 bases from J; bases unmatched to any gene: 7. Germline V gives CDR1 SGDLS, CDR2 YYNGEE. In DNA form, the CDR3 reads TGTGCCAGCAGGAGGACCGGGAGGGGCGGGGAGCTGTTTTTT. As protein: CASRRTGRGGELFF.

The chain recombines TRBV7-3 with TRBJ1-1; D is possibly TRBD1 (5 bases). This CDR3 comprises 15 residues. V was pared by 6 bases and J by 1 base, with 15 bases between. Germline V gene data show CDR1 as SGHTA and CDR2 as FQGTGA. CDR3 in amino acids: CASRVAVGGNTEAFF. The CDR3 nucleotides read TGTGCCAGCAGGGTTGCAGTCGGGGGGAACACTGAAGCTTTCTTT. Looking up the rest from reference TRBV7-3 and TRBJ1-1 gives the full variable domain: GAGVSQTPSNKVTEKGKYVELRCDPISGHTALYWYRQSLGQGPEFLIYFQGTGAADDSGLPNDRFFAVRPEGSVSTLKIQRTERGDSAVYLCASRVAVGGNTEAFFGQGTRLTVV.

This chain links TRBV4-2 with TRBJ1-1; the D gene is possibly TRBD1 (5 bases). The CDR3 runs 17 residues. Trimming left V 4 bases short and J 4 bases short, with 22 bases between. The germline CDR1 and CDR2 sequences are LGHNA and YNFKEQ. DNA for the CDR3: TGTGCCAGCAGCCGGGGCAGCCCCAGCCCGTGGGGCACTGAAGCTTTCTTT. This sequence encodes CASSRGSPSPWGTEAFF.

The chain uses TRBV12-3 or TRBV12-4 and TRBJ2-3; D is undetermined. This CDR3 spans 13 amino acids. With 3 bases removed from V and 7 bases from J, the gap between germline ends came to 11 bases. CDR3 coding DNA: TGTGCCAGCAGTTTGGGCTGGCGCCATACGCAGTATTTT. Translation: CASSLGWRHTQYF.

With regard to this clone: Other DNA sequences within the sample encode an identical CDR3. The chain recombines TRBV18 with TRBJ2-5; possible D gene TRBD2, 5 bases. V was clipped by 6 bases and J by 5 bases, with 13 bases between them. The CDR3 is 13 amino acids. CDR1 is KGHSH, CDR2 LQKENI, per germline. The CDR3 is CASSPTSSETQYF. The DNA for the CDR3 is TGTGCCAGCTCGCCCACTAGTTCGGAGACCCAGTACTTC. Variable domain in full (rest from reference TRBV18 and TRBJ2-5): NAGVMQNPRHLVRRRGQEARLRCSPMKGHSHVYWYRQLPEEGLKFMVYLQKENIIDESGMPKERFSAEFPKEGPSILRIQQVVRGDSAAYFCASSPTSSETQYFGPGTRLLVL.

This chain joins TRBV25-1 and TRBJ2-1; 11 bases line up with TRBD1. The CDR3 sequence is 17 residues long. In germline, CDR1 is MGHDK, CDR2 SYGVNS. Germline trimming cut 1 base from V and 7 bases from J; bases unmatched to any gene: 9. The chain's CDR3 is CASSEFVGQGGTNEQFF. The CDR3 nucleotides are TGTGCCAGCAGTGAATTCGTGGGACAGGGGGGGACTAATGAGCAGTTCTTC.

The chain employs TRBV25-1 and TRBJ1-1, with D possibly TRBD1 on 6 matching bases. Germline V gene sequence: CDR1 MGHDK, CDR2 SYGVNS. V lost 4 bases and J 1 base, leaving 13 bases between the germline ends. The CDR3 is made up of 15 amino acids. Written as DNA, the CDR3 is TGTGCCAGCAGTGCCTGGGGGCGCGGGAACACTGAAGCTTTCTTT. It is translated as CASSAWGRGNTEAFF.

CDR3 nucleotide sequence: TGCGCCAGCAGCTTGGAGAGACCAGGCTACAATGAGCAGTTCTTC. Translating it yields CASSLERPGYNEQFF. The genes are TRBV5-1 and TRBJ2-1; D gene unclear. CDR1 SGHRS and CDR2 YFSETQ come from the germline V gene. Trimming left V 0 bases short and J 3 bases short, with 10 bases between. CDR3 size: 15 residues.

The CDR3, as DNA: TGTGCCAGCAGCTTGGGTCACGGGATCGAGACCGGGGAGCTGTTTTTT. It is translated as CASSLGHGIETGELFF. This chain uses TRBV5-4 with TRBJ2-2, with D possibly being TRBD2 (5 bases). Germline V gene sequence: CDR1 SGHNT, CDR2 YYREEE (reference sequence). The CDR3 is 16 amino acids. With 0 bases removed from V and 5 bases from J, the gap between germline ends came to 14 bases.

The chain couples TRBV5-1 to TRBJ2-7; 7 bases line up with TRBD2. With 5 bases clipped from V and 3 bases from J, the junction kept 17 bases outside the gene matches. Per germline, CDR1 SGHRS and CDR2 YFSETQ. There are 17 residues in the CDR3. CDR3 DNA sequence: TGCGCCAGCAGGGGGGGAGGGCCCAGAAGCTCGTTCTACGAGCAGTACTTC. Its protein product is CASRGGGPRSSFYEQYF.

V gene TRBV19 combines with J gene TRBJ1-2; D is uncertain. The CDR3 spans 11 residues. Trimming shortened V by 6 bases and J by 4 bases, and 6 bases separated the two germline ends. From germline, CDR1 is LNHDA and CDR2 SQIVND (reference sequence). The CDR3, as DNA: TGTGCCAGTAGAATGGCCTATGGCTACACCTTC. It specifies CASRMAYGYTF.

The chain recombines TRBV11-3 with TRBJ2-3, with a weak D call TRBD1 (5 bases). Deletions cut 5 bases from V and 0 bases from J, with 15 bases between. Per germline, CDR1 SGHNT and CDR2 YENEEA. The CDR3 is 16 amino acids. CDR3 protein: CASSLLTVSSTDTQYF. The CDR3 nucleotides read TGTGCCAGCAGCCTCCTGACAGTTTCTAGCACAGATACGCAGTATTTT.